This T cell receptor (beta chain) was obtained from a study of T cells in Graves' hyperthyroidism and ophthalmopathy. RNA transcripts yielded amplified TCR beta CDR3 regions. Primed by the HTBI set, a first-round RT-PCR was run on the TCR CDR3. TCRdb processed the multiplex PCR reads anew with MiXCR; each CDR3 protein has one entry. The sample contains more than 350,000 distinct CDR3 sequences, 15% of which appear only once. This clonotype was recorded at least ten times. This CDR3 region has 15 residues. V lost 1 base, J lost 5 bases, and 14 bases lay in between. Germline lookup yields CDR1 MDHEN and CDR2 SYDVKM.

The genes are TRBV28 and TRBJ1-1; D is possibly TRBD1 (5 bases). This TCR derives from a woman aged 55-69 years with Graves' ophthalmopathy. Sequenced material: blood. The CDR3 is CASSLFWGRRTEAFF. The CDR3 bases are TGTGCCAGCAGTTTATTTTGGGGGAGGCGGACTGAAGCTTTCTTT. Using reference TRBV28 and TRBJ1-1 for the parts outside the CDR3, the full variable domain is DVKVTQSSRYLVKRTGEKVFLECVQDMDHENMFWYRQDPGLGLRLIYFSYDVKMKEKGDIPEGYSVSREKKERFSLILESASTNQTSMYLCASSLFWGRRTEAFFGQGTRLTVV.